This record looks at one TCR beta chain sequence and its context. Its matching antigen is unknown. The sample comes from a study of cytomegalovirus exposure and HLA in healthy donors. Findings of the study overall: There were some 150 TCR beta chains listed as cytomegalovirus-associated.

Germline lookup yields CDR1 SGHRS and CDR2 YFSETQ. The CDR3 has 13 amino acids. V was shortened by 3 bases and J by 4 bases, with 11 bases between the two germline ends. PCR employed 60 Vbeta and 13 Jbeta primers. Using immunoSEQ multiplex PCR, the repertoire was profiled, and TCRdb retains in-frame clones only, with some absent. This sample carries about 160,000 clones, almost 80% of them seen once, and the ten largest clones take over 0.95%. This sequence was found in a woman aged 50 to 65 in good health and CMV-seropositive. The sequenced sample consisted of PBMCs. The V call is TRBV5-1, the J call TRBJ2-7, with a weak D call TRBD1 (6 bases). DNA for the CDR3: TGCGCCAGCAGCTCCAGGACAGATTACGAGCAGTACTTC. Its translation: CASSSRTDYEQYF.